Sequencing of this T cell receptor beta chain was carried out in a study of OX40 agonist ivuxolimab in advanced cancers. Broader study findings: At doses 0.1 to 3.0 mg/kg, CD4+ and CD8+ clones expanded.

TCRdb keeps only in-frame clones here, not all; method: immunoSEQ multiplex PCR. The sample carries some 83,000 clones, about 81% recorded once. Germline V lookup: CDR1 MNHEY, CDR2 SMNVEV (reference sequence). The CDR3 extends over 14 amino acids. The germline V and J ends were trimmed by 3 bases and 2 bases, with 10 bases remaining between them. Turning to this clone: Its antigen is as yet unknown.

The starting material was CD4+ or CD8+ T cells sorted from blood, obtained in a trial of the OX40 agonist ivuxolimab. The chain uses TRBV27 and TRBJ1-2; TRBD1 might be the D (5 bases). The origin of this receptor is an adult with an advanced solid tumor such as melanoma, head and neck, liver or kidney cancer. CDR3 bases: TGTGCCAGCAGTTTTAAGGGGTTGAACTATGGCTACACCTTC. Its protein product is CASSFKGLNYGYTF.